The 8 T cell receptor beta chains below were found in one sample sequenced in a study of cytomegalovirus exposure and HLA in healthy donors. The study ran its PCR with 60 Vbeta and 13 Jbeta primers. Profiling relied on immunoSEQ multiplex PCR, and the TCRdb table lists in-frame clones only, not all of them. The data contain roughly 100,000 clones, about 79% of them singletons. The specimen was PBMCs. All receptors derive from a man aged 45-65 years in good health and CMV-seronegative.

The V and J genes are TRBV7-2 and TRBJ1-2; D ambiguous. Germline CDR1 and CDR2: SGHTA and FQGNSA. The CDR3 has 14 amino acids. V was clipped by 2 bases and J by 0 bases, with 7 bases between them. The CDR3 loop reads CASSLHGANYGYTF. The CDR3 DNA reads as TGTGCCAGCAGCTTACACGGGGCTAACTATGGCTACACCTTC.

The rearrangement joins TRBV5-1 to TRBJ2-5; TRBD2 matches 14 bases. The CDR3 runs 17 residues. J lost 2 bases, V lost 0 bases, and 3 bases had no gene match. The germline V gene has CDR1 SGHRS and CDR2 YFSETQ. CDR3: CASSLGGLAGGQETQYF. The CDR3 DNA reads TGCGCCAGCAGCTTGGGTGGACTAGCGGGAGGACAAGAGACCCAGTACTTC.

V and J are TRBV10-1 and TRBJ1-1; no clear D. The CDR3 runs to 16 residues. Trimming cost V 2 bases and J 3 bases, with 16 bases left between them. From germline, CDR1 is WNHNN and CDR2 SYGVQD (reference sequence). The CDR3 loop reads CASSEKGSRLDTEAFF. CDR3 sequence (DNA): TGCGCCAGCAGTGAGAAAGGCAGCCGGCTAGACACTGAAGCTTTCTTT.

In nucleotides, the CDR3 is TGTGCCAGCAGCGCCGGGACAGCCTACGAGCAGTACTTC. Its translation is CASSAGTAYEQYF. The rearrangement uses TRBV11-2 and TRBJ2-7; 7 bases agree with TRBD1. This CDR3 has 13 amino acids. V lost 5 bases and J lost 2; bases outside the gene matches: 3. The V gene's germline CDR1 is SGHAT and CDR2 FQNNGV.

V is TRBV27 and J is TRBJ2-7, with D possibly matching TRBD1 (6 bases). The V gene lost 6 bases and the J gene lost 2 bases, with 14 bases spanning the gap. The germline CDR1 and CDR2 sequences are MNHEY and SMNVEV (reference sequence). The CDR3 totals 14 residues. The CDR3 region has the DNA TGTGCCAGCAGCCCCCCGGACAGTCCCTACGAGCAGTACTTC. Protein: CASSPPDSPYEQYF.

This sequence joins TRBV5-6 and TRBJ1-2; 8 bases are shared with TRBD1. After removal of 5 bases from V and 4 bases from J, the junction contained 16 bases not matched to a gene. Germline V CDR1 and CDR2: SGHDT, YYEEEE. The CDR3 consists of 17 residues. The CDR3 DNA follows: TGTGCCAGCAGACTTCAGGGGGCGATCTACTATGGCTATGGCTACACCTTC. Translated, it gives CASRLQGAIYYGYGYTF.

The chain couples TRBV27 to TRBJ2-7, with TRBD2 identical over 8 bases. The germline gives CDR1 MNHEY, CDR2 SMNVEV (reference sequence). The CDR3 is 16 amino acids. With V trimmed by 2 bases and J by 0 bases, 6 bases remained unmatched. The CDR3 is CASSLRWTSSSYEQYF. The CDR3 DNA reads TGTGCCAGCAGTTTACGTTGGACTAGCAGCTCCTACGAGCAGTACTTC.

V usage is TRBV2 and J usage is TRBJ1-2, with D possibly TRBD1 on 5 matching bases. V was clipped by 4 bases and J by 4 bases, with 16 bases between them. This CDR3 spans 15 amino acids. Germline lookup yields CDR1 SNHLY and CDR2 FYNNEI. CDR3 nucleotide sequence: TGTGCCAGCAGTGTAGGGCTGGACACCTCCTATGGCTACACCTTC. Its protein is CASSVGLDTSYGYTF.